This T cell receptor (beta chain) was recorded in a study of shared clonotypes between healthy human individuals. Study background: CD4 naive and memory got three plates each, CD8 naive two, CD8 memory one.

Trimming shortened V by 2 bases and J by 9 bases, and 11 bases separated the two germline ends. The germline V gene has CDR1 SGHTA and CDR2 FQGTGA. This CDR3 has 12 amino acids. For each subset, genomic DNA was distributed in equal portions over several immunoSEQ plates. In replicate PCRs of sorted subsets, 150 to 200 ng DNA, approximately 32,000 T cell genomes, was used. Per the authors' pipeline: Without quality scores, immunoSEQ junctional reads could not be filtered like full-length reads. Profiling relied on immunoSEQ multiplex PCR, and the TCRdb table lists in-frame clones only, not all of them. The V and J calls and the clone size are those of that table, but D and trimming were determined from the DNA. The sample holds 950,000 to 1,100,000 clones, around 76% seen once.

The material sequenced was memory CD4+ T cells sorted from blood. Subset of the sample: CD45RA-negative fraction. The TCR sequence derives from a man between 18 and 35 years old in good health. The V and J genes are TRBV7-3 and TRBJ2-7; D tentatively reads TRBD1 or TRBD2 (5 bases each). This CDR3 is CASSLDQGRQYF. CDR3 DNA sequence: TGTGCCAGCAGCTTAGACCAGGGACGGCAGTACTTC.